This T cell receptor (beta chain) was captured in a study of T-cell reconstitution after alpha-beta-depleted transplantation in children. The length of the CDR3 is 13 residues. Germline CDR1 and CDR2: GTSNPN and SVGIG (reference sequence). The germline V and J ends were trimmed by 7 bases and 2 bases, with 11 bases remaining between them. It was with unique molecular identifiers that the TCRbeta library was prepared. From the PCR reads, TCRdb called clonotypes with MiXCR, one entry per CDR3 protein. The table includes 190,000 or so distinct CDR3 sequences, around 7% detected once. Sequences were derived from PBMCs from the stem cell graft donor, sampled from the stem cell graft. This chain joins TRBV30 and TRBJ2-2; D may match TRBD1 or TRBD2 (5 bases each). The sequence was obtained from a human donor who donated a stem cell graft to a child with Wiskott-Aldrich syndrome. CDR3 bases: TGTGCCTTCCGGGACGGAAACACCGGGGAGCTGTTTTTT. It codes for CAFRDGNTGELFF.